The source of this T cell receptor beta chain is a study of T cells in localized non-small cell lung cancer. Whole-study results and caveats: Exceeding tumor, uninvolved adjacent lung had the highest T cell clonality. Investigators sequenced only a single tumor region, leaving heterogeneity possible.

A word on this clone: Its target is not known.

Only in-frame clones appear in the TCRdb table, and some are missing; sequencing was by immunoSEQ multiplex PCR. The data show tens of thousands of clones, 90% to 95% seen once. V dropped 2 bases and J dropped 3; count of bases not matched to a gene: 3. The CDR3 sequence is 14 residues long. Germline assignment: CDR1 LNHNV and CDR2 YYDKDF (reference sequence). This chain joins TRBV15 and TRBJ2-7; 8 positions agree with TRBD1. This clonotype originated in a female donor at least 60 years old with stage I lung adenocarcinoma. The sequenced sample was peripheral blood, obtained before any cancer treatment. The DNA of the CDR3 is TGTGCCACCAGCAGATGGACAGGGAGCTACGAGCAGTACTTC. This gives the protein CATSRWTGSYEQYF.